A few counts support the clone carrying this T cell receptor (beta chain). Its matching antigen is unknown. The data derive from a study of identical twins. Study results and limitations: Twins' surplus sharing was weaker for beta out-of-frame sequences.

With V trimmed by 6 bases and J by 2 bases, 3 bases remained unmatched. The CDR3 covers 14 residues. TCRdb recomputed calls from the 5' RACE reads with MiXCR, one row per CDR3 protein. Here the sample spans a few hundred thousand distinct CDR3 sequences, 20% to 25% being singletons. These same data were also listed under a study on T cells expressing NK-cell markers.

The rearrangement joins TRBV12-3 or TRBV12-4 to TRBJ1-5, with TRBD1 matching 8 bases. The sequencing input was CD4+ T cells sorted from blood. The sequence derives from a young woman in good health. CDR3 region: CASRKQGGNQPQHF. The CDR3 coding sequence is TGTGCCAGCAGGAAACAGGGGGGCAATCAGCCCCAGCATTTT.